This T cell receptor beta chain was recorded in a study of blood T cell repertoires in COVID-19. On the study more broadly: The United States, Italy and Spain supplied acute and convalescent COVID-19 samples. Sources were T cells, B-cell-depleted T cells, or PBMCs; the material itself was cDNA or gDNA.

In the authors' methods: The assay estimated nucleated cells by amplifying reference gene primers. Profiled with immunoSEQ multiplex PCR; TCRdb holds only in-frame clones, not every one. V, J and clone size reflect that table, while D and trimming were determined from the DNA. The profile shows around 620,000 clones, 70% to 90% of them singletons. Sequences were obtained from peripheral blood. The receptor's source is a woman aged 18-29 years with acute or convalescent COVID-19.

The CDR3 protein is CASSHSDTQYF. CDR3 sequence (DNA): TGCGCCAGCAGCCACTCGGATACGCAGTATTTT. The chain is built from TRBV4-1 and TRBJ2-3; D gene unclear. The length of the CDR3 is 11 residues. Germline loops: CDR1 MGHRA, CDR2 YSYEKL. V was clipped by 3 bases and J by 6 bases, with 4 bases between them.